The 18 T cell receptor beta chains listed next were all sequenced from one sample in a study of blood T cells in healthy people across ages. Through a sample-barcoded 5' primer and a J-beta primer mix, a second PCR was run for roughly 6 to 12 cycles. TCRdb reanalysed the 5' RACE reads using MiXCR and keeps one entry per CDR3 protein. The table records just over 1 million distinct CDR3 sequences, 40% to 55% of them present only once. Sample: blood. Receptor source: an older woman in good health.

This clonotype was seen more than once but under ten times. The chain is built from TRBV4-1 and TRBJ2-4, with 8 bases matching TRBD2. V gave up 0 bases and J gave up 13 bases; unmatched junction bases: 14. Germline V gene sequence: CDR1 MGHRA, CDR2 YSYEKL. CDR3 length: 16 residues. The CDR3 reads CASSQDSSGGSWEQYF. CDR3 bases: TGCGCCAGCAGCCAAGATTCCAGCGGGGGTTCTTGGGAGCAGTACTTC.

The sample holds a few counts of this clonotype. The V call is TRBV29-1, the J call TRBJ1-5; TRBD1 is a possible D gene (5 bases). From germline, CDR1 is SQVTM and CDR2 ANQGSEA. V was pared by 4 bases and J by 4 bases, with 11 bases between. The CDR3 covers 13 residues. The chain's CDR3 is CSVVEQVNQPQHF. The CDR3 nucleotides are TGCAGCGTTGTGGAACAGGTTAATCAGCCCCAGCATTTT.

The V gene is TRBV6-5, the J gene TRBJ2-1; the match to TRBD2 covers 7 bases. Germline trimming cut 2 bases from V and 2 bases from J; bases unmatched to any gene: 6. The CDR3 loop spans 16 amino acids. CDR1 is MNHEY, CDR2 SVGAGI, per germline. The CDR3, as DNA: TGTGCCAGCAGTTACCGTCAAGCGGGGACCTACAATGAGCAGTTCTTC. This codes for CASSYRQAGTYNEQFF.

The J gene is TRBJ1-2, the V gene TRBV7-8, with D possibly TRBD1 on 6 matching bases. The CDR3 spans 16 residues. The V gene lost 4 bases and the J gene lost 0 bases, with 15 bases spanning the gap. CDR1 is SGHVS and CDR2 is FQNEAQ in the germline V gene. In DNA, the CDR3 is TGTGCCAGCAGCTCCTTCCGGACAGCTCCTAACTATGGCTACACCTTC. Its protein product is CASSSFRTAPNYGYTF.

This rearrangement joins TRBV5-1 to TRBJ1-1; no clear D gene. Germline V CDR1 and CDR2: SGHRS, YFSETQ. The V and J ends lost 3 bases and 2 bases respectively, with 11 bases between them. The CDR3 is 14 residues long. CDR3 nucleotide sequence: TGCGCCAGCAGCTCGACGACCTCAAACACTGAAGCTTTCTTT. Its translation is CASSSTTSNTEAFF.

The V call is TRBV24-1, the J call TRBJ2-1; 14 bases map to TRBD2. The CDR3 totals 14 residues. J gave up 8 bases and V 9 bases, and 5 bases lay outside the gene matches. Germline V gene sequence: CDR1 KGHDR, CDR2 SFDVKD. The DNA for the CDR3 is TGTGCCACCGGGACTAGCGGGAGTAATGATGAGCAGTTCTTC. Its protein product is CATGTSGSNDEQFF.

This chain's CDR3 is CASSKACQRNTEAFF. CDR3 bases: TGTGCCAGCAGCAAAGCGTGTCAGCGAAACACTGAAGCTTTCTTT. V is TRBV21-1 and J is TRBJ1-1. TRBV21-1 is reported as a pseudogene. The CDR3 contains 15 residues.

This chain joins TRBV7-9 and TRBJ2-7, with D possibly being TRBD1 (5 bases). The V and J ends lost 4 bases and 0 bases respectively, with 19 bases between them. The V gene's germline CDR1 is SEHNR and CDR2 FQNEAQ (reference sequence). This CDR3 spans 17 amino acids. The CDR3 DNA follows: TGTGCCAGCAGCTCACCCCAAACCCACAGGTACTCCTACGAGCAGTACTTC. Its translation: CASSSPQTHRYSYEQYF.

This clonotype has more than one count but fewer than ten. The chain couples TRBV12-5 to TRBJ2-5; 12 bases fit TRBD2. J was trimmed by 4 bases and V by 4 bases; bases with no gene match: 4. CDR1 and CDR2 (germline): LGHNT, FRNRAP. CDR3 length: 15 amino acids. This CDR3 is CASGSTSGSGETQYF. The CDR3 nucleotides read TGTGCTAGTGGTTCGACTAGCGGGAGTGGAGAGACCCAGTACTTC.

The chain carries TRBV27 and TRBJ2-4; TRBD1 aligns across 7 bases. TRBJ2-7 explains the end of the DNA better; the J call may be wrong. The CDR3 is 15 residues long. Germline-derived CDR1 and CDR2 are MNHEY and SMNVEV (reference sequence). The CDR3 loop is CASSSAYRGPYEQYF. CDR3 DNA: TGTGCCAGCAGTTCAGCCTACAGGGGTCCCTACGAGCAGTACTTC.

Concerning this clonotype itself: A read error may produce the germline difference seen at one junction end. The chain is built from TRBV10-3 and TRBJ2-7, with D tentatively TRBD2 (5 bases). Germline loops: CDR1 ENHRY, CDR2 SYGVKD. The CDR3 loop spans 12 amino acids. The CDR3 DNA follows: TGTGCCACCAGTAGGGAGCCCTACGAGCAGTACTTC. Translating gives CATSREPYEQYF.

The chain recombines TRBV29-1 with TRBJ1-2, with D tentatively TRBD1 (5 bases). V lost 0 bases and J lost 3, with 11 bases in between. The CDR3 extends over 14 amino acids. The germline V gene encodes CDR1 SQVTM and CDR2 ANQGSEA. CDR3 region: CSVEDEQAYYGYTF. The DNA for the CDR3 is TGCAGCGTTGAAGATGAACAGGCCTACTATGGCTACACCTTC. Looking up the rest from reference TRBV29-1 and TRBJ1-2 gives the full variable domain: SAVISQKPSRDICQRGTSLTIQCQVDSQVTMMFWYRQQPGQSLTLIATANQGSEATYESGFVIDKFPISRPNLTFSTLTVSNMSPEDSSIYLCSVEDEQAYYGYTFGSGTRLTVV.

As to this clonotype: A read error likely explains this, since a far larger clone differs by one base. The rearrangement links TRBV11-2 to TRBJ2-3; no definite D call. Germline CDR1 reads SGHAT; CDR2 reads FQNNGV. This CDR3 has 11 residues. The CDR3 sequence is CASGLADTQYF. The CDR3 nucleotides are TGTGCCAGCGGCTTAGCAGATACGCAGTATTTT.

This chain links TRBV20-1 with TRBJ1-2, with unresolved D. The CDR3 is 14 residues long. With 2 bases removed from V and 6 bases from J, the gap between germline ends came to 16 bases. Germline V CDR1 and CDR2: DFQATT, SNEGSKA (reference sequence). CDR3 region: CSARPTRERDGYTF. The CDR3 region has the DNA TGCAGTGCTAGACCCACCCGGGAGAGGGATGGCTACACCTTC.

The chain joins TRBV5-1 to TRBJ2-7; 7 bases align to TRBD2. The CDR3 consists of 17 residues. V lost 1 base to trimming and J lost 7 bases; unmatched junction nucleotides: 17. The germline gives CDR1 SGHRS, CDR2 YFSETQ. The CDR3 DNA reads TGCGCCAGCAGCTTGATCGGGACTATGAGCTCCTACAATGAGCAGTACTTC. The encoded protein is CASSLIGTMSSYNEQYF.

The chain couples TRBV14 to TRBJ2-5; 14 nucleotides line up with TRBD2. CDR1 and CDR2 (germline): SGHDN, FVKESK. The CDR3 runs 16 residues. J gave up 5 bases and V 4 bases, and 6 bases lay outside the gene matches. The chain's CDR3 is CASSPGTSGSRETQYF. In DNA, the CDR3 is TGTGCCAGCAGCCCTGGGACTAGCGGGAGTCGTGAGACCCAGTACTTC.

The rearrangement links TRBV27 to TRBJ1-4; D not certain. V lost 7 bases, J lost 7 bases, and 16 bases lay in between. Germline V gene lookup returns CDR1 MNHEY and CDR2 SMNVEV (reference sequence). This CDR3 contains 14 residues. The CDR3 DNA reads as TGTGCCAGCAATACGGTCCGGGGAGGTGAAAAACTGTTTTTT. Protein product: CASNTVRGGEKLFF.

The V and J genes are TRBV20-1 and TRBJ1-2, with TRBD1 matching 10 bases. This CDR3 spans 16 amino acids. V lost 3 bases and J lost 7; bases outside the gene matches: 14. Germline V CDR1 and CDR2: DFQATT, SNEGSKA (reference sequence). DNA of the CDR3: TGCAGTGCTAGCCCCCTATCCGGGACAGGGGTATCTGGCTACACCTTC. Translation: CSASPLSGTGVSGYTF.